This TCR beta chain was captured by sequencing in a study of blood T cell repertoires in COVID-19. For the study at large: Specimens from acute and convalescent COVID-19 originated in the United States, Italy and Spain. Sources were T cells, B-cell-depleted T cells, or PBMCs; the material itself was cDNA or gDNA.

Authors' methods: Reference gene primer amplification gave nucleated cell count estimates. The assay was immunoSEQ multiplex PCR, and TCRdb's table has in-frame clones only and misses some. The D gene and trimming were derived from the DNA, and the V and J assignments and clone size from that table. Of about 99,000 clones detected, over 80% appear once; the ten largest clones hold just under 2%. There are 18 residues in the CDR3. Trimming shortened V by 0 bases and J by 2 bases, and 16 bases separated the two germline ends. Per the germline V gene, CDR1 is SGHTA and CDR2 is FQGTGA. The J gene is TRBJ2-2, the V gene TRBV7-3, with D perhaps TRBD2 (6 bases). The TCR sequence derives from a man between 65 and 85 years old with active or convalescent COVID-19. The sample was peripheral blood. CDR3 loop: CASSLTWRGGANTGELFF. In DNA, the CDR3 is TGTGCCAGCAGCTTAACGTGGCGTGGAGGGGCTAACACCGGGGAGCTGTTTTTT.